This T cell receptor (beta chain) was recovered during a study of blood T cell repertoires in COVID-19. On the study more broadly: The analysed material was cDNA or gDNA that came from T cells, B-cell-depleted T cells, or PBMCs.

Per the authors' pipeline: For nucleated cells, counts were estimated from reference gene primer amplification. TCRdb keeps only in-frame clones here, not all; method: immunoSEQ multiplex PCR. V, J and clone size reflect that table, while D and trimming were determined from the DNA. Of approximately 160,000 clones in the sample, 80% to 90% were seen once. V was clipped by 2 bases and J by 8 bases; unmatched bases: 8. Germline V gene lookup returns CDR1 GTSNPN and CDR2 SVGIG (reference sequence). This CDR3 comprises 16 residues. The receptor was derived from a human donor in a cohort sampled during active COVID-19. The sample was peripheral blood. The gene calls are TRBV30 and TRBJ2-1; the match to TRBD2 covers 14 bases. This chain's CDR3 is CAWSTGTSGSRHEQFF. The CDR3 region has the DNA TGTGCCTGGAGTACCGGGACTAGCGGGAGCAGGCATGAGCAGTTCTTC.